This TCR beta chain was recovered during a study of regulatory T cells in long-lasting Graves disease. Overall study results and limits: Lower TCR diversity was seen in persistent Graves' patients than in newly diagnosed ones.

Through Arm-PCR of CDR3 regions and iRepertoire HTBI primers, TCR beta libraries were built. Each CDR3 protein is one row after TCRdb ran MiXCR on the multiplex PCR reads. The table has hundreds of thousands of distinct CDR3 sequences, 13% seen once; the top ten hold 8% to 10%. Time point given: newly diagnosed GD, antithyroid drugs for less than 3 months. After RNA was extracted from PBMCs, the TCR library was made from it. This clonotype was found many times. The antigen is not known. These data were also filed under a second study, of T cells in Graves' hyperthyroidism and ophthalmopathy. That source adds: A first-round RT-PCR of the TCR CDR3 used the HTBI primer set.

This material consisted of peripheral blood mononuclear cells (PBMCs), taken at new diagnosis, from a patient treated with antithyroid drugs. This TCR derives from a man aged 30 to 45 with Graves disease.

CDR3 in DNA: TGTGCCAGCTCATCCGGGACAACCGTCTTAAATGAGCAGTTCTTC. This codes for CASSSGTTVLNEQFF. The chain combines TRBV27 with TRBJ2-1; D possibly corresponds to TRBD1 (6 bases). This CDR3 region has 15 residues. Germline CDR1 MNHEY, CDR2 SMNVEV (reference sequence). V lost 8 bases and J lost 7, with 21 bases in between.